This T cell receptor beta chain was captured by sequencing in a study of graft-versus-host responses after intestinal transplantation (TCRdb year 2021). In terms of the full investigation: Multivisceral, liver-intestinal, or isolated intestinal transplants were received by the recipients. All recipients received anti-thymocyte globulin induction followed by maintenance tacrolimus and steroids for about three years. After intestinal transplantation, graft-versus-host and host-versus-graft alloreactive T cell clones were followed in the graft, circulation and bone marrow using bulk TCR-beta CDR3 sequencing. Alloreactive clones were identified by sequencing pre-transplant mixed lymphocyte reaction products and comparing these products with unstimulated pre-transplant donor and recipient T cells. The cohort enrolled about two dozen intestinal transplant recipients including one retransplant, and 3 patients lacking pretransplant specimens were excluded. Donor T cell macrochimerism was defined as a peak of at least 4% donor T cells among recipient peripheral blood mononuclear cells. Samples from a few later patients were sequenced in-house on an Illumina MiSeq with MiXCR processing rather than by the commercial service.

Libraries were constructed by the immunoSEQ multiplex PCR assay. For most patients, genomic DNA was isolated with the Qiagen DNeasy Blood and Tissue Kit and shipped frozen to Adaptive Biotechnologies for TCR sequencing. For most patients, genomic DNA was subjected to high-throughput TCR-beta CDR3 sequencing by Adaptive Biotechnologies. On the authors' methods: TCR sequencing data were retrieved from Adaptive's ImmunoSEQ software for around 20 patients, whereas three other patients were processed with MiXCR and VDJtools. To correct CD4 versus CD8 sorting errors, any sequence found in both subsets at a frequency ratio below 5:1 was removed. Because the origin of CDR3 nucleotide sequences shared between donor and recipient could not be assigned, those sequences were removed. To count as alloreactive, a clone needed at least 2-fold expansion over unstimulated cells and a minimum CFSE-low frequency of 0.002% (template counts) or 0.001% (read counts). A clone was considered mappable if detected in the sequenced pre-transplant spleen, lymph node, or MLR CFSE-low populations of the donor or recipient. Cumulative frequency of alloreactive clones was calculated as a percentage of all sequences weighted by copy number. In its TCRdb copy, this immuneACCESS table keeps in-frame sequences only and misses some clones. Where compared with another copy, unresolved V genes explain less than half of these, and the others have no known cause. The V and J calls and clone size were taken over from that table, and D and trimming were inferred from the DNA. This sample lists 90,000 to 95,000 clones; over 75% were detected once. Roughly 0.5% of the sample is in the top ten clones.

The study at large found these results: GvH clones were found in recipient bone marrow, and some of the GvH clones appeared earlier in ileal mucosa or blood, which is consistent with an intestinal mucosal origin. Early after transplant, peak levels of circulating GvH clones were associated with declines in HvG clones. Conclusions were limited by the relatively low number and heterogeneity of intestinal transplant patients. High GvH to HvG T cell clonal ratios were observed in the allografts of patients with donor T cell macrochimerism.

Trimming accounts for 3 bases at V and 2 bases at J, while the number of junction bases matched to no gene is 3. The CDR3, cysteine through phenylalanine, is 14 amino acids long. Only the CDR3 part of the read is kept: 42 bases, read in frame from the first base. From a lookup of the germline V gene, CDR1 and CDR2 are SGHRS and YFSETQ. According to the study, the label for this sample's time point signals: cells obtained before transplantation from donor or recipient. CD3+CD4+ and CD3+CD8+ populations were FACS-sorted from unstimulated pre-transplant donor and recipient cells taken from spleen or lymph nodes. Remarks on this clone: Its recognized antigen is unknown. Per-base qualities were not stored, and no clone one base away is much larger.

This chain is built from TRBV5-1 and TRBJ2-7; TRBD1 lines up with 9 middle nucleotides. Sample: unstimulated CD8+ T cells sorted from spleen or lymph node cells, taken before intestinal transplant. The sequence came from a human donor who received an intestinal transplant. The bases are TGCGCCAGCAGCTGGGGGACAGGGCCCTACGAGCAGTACTTC. Translated, this gives CASSWGTGPYEQYF.